This T cell receptor beta chain was identified in a study of CD39 and CD103 CD8 tumor-infiltrating T cells. At sample collection, these patients were off therapy. Produced via immunoSEQ multiplex PCR; TCRdb's table is partial and in-frame only. The table lists about 7,400 clones, about 62% of them singletons. What was sequenced was CD8+ T cells sorted from blood. Specified subset: total memory CD8 T cells (CD45RA-CCR7+/-) from blood or uninvolved lymph node. This receptor was obtained from a human donor with head and neck squamous cell carcinoma.

Here the CDR3 DNA reads TGTGCCAGCAGCTTAGTCGGGAGCACAGATACGCAGTATTTT. Protein: CASSLVGSTDTQYF. The chain carries TRBV7-2 and TRBJ2-3; D uncertain. Looked up from germline, CDR1 is SGHTA and CDR2 is FQGNSA. This CDR3 is 14 amino acids long. The germline V and J ends were trimmed by 1 base and 0 bases, with 5 bases remaining between them.